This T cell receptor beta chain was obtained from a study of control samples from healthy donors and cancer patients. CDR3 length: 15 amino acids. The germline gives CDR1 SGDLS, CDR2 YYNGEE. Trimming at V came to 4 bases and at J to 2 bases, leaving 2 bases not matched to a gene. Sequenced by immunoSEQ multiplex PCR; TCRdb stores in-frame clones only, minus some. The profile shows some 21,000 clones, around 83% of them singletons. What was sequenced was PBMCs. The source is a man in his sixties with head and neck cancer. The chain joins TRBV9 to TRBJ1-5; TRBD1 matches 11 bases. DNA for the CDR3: TGTGCCAGCAGCCTGGGACAGGGGGGCAATCAGCCCCAGCATTTT. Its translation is CASSLGQGGNQPQHF.